This TCR beta chain stems from a study of blood T cell repertoires in COVID-19. Recovered status applied to Cohort 3 donors who had two consecutive negative PCRs. It also applied to those with clearance or with symptom resolution. V lost 3 bases to trimming and J lost 2 bases; unmatched junction nucleotides: 4. This CDR3 has 15 amino acids. Germline CDR1 MGHRA, CDR2 YSYEKL. Original methodology: Nucleated cell counts were estimated from reference gene primer amplification. Here immunoSEQ multiplex PCR was the method, and the copy in TCRdb shows in-frame clones only, minus some. The V and J calls and the clone size are those of that table, but D and trimming were determined from the DNA. The sample consists of roughly 200,000 clones, around 84% of them appearing once.

This TCR came from a man in his forties who had recovered from COVID-19. Source material: PBMCs or T cells enriched from blood (not recorded which). J is TRBJ2-7 and V is TRBV4-1; 10 nucleotides align to TRBD2. The CDR3 loop is CASSHTSGATYEQYF. CDR3 sequence (DNA): TGCGCCAGCAGCCATACTAGCGGGGCGACCTACGAGCAGTACTTC.